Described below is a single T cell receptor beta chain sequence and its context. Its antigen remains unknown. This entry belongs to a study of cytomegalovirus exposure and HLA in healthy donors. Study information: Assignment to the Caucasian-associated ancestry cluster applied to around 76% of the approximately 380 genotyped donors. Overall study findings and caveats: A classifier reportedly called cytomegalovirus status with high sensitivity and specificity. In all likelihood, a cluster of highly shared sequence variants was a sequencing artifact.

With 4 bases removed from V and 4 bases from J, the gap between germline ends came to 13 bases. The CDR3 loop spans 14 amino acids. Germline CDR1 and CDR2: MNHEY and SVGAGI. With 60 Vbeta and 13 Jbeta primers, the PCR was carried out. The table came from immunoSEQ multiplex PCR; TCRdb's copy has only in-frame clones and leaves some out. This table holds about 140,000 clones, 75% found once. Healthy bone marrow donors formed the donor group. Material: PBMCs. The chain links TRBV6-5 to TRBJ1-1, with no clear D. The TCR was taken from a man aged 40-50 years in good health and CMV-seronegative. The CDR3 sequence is CASSFTDTSTEAFF. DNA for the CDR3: TGTGCCAGCAGTTTCACCGATACGAGCACTGAAGCTTTCTTT.